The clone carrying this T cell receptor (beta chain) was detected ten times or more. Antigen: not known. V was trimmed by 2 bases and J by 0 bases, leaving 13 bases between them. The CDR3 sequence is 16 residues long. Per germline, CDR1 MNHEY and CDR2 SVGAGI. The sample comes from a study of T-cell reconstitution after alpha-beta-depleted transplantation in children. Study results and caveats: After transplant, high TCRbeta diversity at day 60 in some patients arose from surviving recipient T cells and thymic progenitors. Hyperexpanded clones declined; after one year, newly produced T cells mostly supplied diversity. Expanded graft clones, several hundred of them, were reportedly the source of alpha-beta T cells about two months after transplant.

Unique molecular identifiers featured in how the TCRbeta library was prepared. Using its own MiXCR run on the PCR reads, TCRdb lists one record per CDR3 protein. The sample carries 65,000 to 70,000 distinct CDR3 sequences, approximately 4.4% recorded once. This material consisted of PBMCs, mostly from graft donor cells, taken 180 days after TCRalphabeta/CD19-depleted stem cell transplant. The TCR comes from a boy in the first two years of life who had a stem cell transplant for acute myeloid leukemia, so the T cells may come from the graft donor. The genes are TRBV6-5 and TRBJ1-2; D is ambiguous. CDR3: CASSYATSGANYGYTF. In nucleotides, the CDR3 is TGTGCCAGCAGTTACGCGACAAGCGGGGCTAACTATGGCTACACCTTC.